The 21 T cell receptor beta chains presented below share a single source sample, sequenced in a study of T cell changes during pregnancy in multiple sclerosis. Sequenced by immunoSEQ multiplex PCR; TCRdb stores in-frame clones only, minus some. Among 70,000 to 95,000 clones listed, about 94% were seen once. Specimen: peripheral blood, collected after pregnancy. The receptors were gathered from a female donor in good health, enrolled as a control in a pregnancy study.

This rearrangement joins TRBV30 to TRBJ2-5; the D gene is possibly TRBD2 (5 bases). The CDR3 contains 14 residues. The V gene lost 2 bases and the J gene lost 2 bases, with 12 bases spanning the gap. Germline V gene data show CDR1 as GTSNPN and CDR2 as SVGIG (reference sequence). CDR3 region: CAWSWWESQETQYF. CDR3 DNA sequence: TGTGCCTGGAGTTGGTGGGAGTCTCAAGAGACCCAGTACTTC.

The V and J genes are TRBV4-1 and TRBJ2-3; no clear D. Deletions cut 5 bases from V and 6 bases from J, with 6 bases between. CDR3 length: 11 residues. Germline V gene sequence: CDR1 MGHRA, CDR2 YSYEKL. The CDR3 DNA reads TGCGCCAGCAGCGCCGGGGATACGCAGTATTTT. Translating gives CASSAGDTQYF.

V is TRBV13 and J is TRBJ2-3; TRBD1 matches 12 bases. CDR3 size: 17 residues. The trim removed 3 bases at V and 5 bases at J, leaving 9 bases unmatched. Germline CDR1 and CDR2: PRHDT and FYEKMQ (reference sequence). For the CDR3, the DNA is TGTGCCAGCAGCTTCGCGCCGGGACAGGGGGCGGGAGATACGCAGTATTTT. This encodes CASSFAPGQGAGDTQYF.

This clone appeared a single time. The chain couples TRBV7-2 to TRBJ2-7, with D hard to call. Germline values: CDR1 SGHTA, CDR2 FQGNSA. V was trimmed by 6 bases and J by 0 bases, leaving 12 bases between them. The CDR3 length is 14 residues. In nucleotides, the CDR3 is TGTGCCAGCAGTCTACCGGGTTTCTCCTACGAGCAGTACTTC. It yields the protein CASSLPGFSYEQYF.

CDR3 protein: CASSLQGMMGEQYF. The CDR3 DNA reads as TGTGCCAGCAGTTTACAGGGGATGATGGGCGAGCAGTACTTC. The chain links TRBV28 to TRBJ2-7; tentatively, D is TRBD1 (6 bases). CDR1 is MDHEN, CDR2 SYDVKM, per germline. The CDR3 consists of 14 residues. Trimming took off 2 bases at V and 6 bases at J, with 14 bases between the two ends.

V gene TRBV27 combines with J gene TRBJ2-3; the match to TRBD1 covers 10 bases. Germline V gene lookup returns CDR1 MNHEY and CDR2 SMNVEV (reference sequence). J was trimmed by 3 bases and V by 4 bases; bases with no gene match: 7. The CDR3 spans 16 residues. Here the CDR3 reads CASSSLGTGVTDTQYF. CDR3 DNA sequence: TGTGCCAGCAGTTCGTTAGGGACAGGGGTTACAGATACGCAGTATTTT.

The chain recombines TRBV5-4 with TRBJ2-6; D is unclear. Germline V gene sequence: CDR1 SGHNT, CDR2 YYREEE (reference sequence). The CDR3 consists of 12 residues. Trimming shortened V by 7 bases and J by 4 bases, and 6 bases separated the two germline ends. The CDR3: CASGLGANVLTF. The CDR3 DNA is TGTGCCAGCGGGCTCGGGGCCAACGTCCTGACTTTC.

The chain is built from TRBV7-9 and TRBJ2-6; a possible D gene is TRBD2 (6 bases). The CDR3 consists of 15 residues. V gave up 3 bases and J gave up 0 bases, with 6 bases separating them. The V gene's germline CDR1 is SEHNR and CDR2 FQNEAQ (reference sequence). The CDR3 loop is CASSFGSSGANVLTF. The DNA of the CDR3 is TGTGCCAGCAGCTTCGGGAGCTCTGGGGCCAACGTCCTGACTTTC.

The CDR3 DNA reads as TGTGCCAGCAGTCCCCTCCGACGGGGTAATGAAAAACTGTTTTTT. Translation gives CASSPLRRGNEKLFF. The J gene is TRBJ1-4, the V gene TRBV6-5, with unresolved D. Looked up from germline, CDR1 is MNHEY and CDR2 is SVGAGI. The V end lost 5 bases, the J end lost 4 bases, and 14 bases lay between the germline ends. This CDR3 spans 15 amino acids.

CDR3 loop: CASSEVRDTEAFF. The DNA for the CDR3 is TGTGCCAGCAGTGAGGTGAGGGACACTGAAGCTTTCTTT. The chain links TRBV2 to TRBJ1-1, with D hard to call. This CDR3 has 13 amino acids. V was clipped by 3 bases and J by 3 bases, with 8 bases between them. Germline-derived CDR1 and CDR2 are SNHLY and FYNNEI.

The chain links TRBV2 to TRBJ2-7; 7 bases fit TRBD1. Per germline, CDR1 SNHLY and CDR2 FYNNEI. This CDR3 contains 15 residues. The V and J ends lost 5 bases and 3 bases, in that order; junction bases with no gene match: 10. The CDR3 region has the DNA TGTGCCAGCAGTACCCCGACAGGGACCAGCTACGAGCAGTACTTC. Protein product: CASSTPTGTSYEQYF.

CDR3 nucleotides: TGTGCCAGCAGTTATTTGCCACTCACAGATACGCAGTATTTT. Translation gives CASSYLPLTDTQYF. The rearrangement joins TRBV6-5 to TRBJ2-3; D is unclear. The V gene's germline CDR1 is MNHEY and CDR2 SVGAGI. Between the trimmed V and J ends, which lost 3 bases and 2 bases, there was a span of 9 bases. CDR3 length: 14 amino acids.

V usage is TRBV6-6 and J usage is TRBJ2-2; the D gene is possibly TRBD2 (5 bases). V lost 7 bases and J 4 bases, leaving 10 bases between the germline ends. The germline gives CDR1 MNHNY, CDR2 SVGAGI (reference sequence). The CDR3 length is 13 residues. The CDR3 loop is CASKLEVTGELFF. The CDR3 nucleotides read TGTGCCAGCAAACTGGAGGTCACCGGGGAGCTGTTTTTT.

V usage is TRBV28 and J usage is TRBJ1-2; D remains unclear. Germline V gene data show CDR1 as MDHEN and CDR2 as SYDVKM. There are 14 residues in the CDR3. The germline V and J ends were trimmed by 6 bases and 5 bases, with 16 bases remaining between them. In nucleotides, the CDR3 is TGTGCCAGCAGCTACCCCGCAGGTACTTATGGCTACACCTTC. Translated: CASSYPAGTYGYTF.

The CDR3 nucleotides are TGTGCCTGGAGTGTACTTCGGGGTCTTGGCTACACCTTC. This translates into CAWSVLRGLGYTF. The V call is TRBV30, the J call TRBJ1-2; D remains ambiguous. V dropped 0 bases and J dropped 7 bases, with 12 bases sitting between them. This CDR3 contains 13 residues. CDR1 GTSNPN and CDR2 SVGIG come from the germline V gene (reference sequence).

The chain has TRBV7-2 and TRBJ1-5; D unclear. The CDR3 contains 13 residues. Trimming cost V 5 bases and J 0 bases, with 5 bases left between them. Germline CDR1 and CDR2: SGHTA and FQGNSA. The CDR3 spells CASSQNSNQPQHF. The CDR3 DNA is TGTGCCAGCAGCCAGAATAGCAATCAGCCCCAGCATTTT.

The V call is TRBV19, the J call TRBJ1-2, with TRBD1 matching 7 bases. V was pared by 6 bases and J by 3 bases, with 4 bases of the junction left unmatched. From germline, CDR1 is LNHDA and CDR2 SQIVND (reference sequence). The length of the CDR3 is 13 residues. The CDR3, as DNA: TGTGCCAGTAGACCCGACAGGGACTATGGCTACACCTTC. It is translated as CASRPDRDYGYTF. The complete variable domain, with remaining parts taken from reference TRBV19 and TRBJ1-2, reads DGGITQSPKYLFRKEGQNVTLSCEQNLNHDAMYWYRQDPGQGLRLIYYSQIVNDFQKGDIAEGYSVSREKKESFPLTVTSAQKNPTAFYLCASRPDRDYGYTFGSGTRLTVV.

The chain carries TRBV28 and TRBJ1-2; 7 bases align to TRBD1. This CDR3 is 15 amino acids long. V was pared by 3 bases and J by 0 bases, with 4 bases of the junction left unmatched. Germline V lookup: CDR1 MDHEN, CDR2 SYDVKM. CDR3 residues: CASSFRDRANYGYTF. CDR3 coding DNA: TGTGCCAGCAGTTTCCGGGACAGAGCTAACTATGGCTACACCTTC.

J is TRBJ1-4 and V is TRBV7-9; 8 bases fit TRBD1. V lost 4 bases to trimming and J lost 4 bases; unmatched junction nucleotides: 2. The CDR3 extends over 14 amino acids. Germline V gene data show CDR1 as SEHNR and CDR2 as FQNEAQ (reference sequence). CDR3 nucleotide sequence: TGTGCCAGCAGCTCAGGGGGCAGTAATGAAAAACTGTTTTTT. Protein product: CASSSGGSNEKLFF.

This clone occurred once. This sequence joins TRBV5-4 and TRBJ2-1, with D perhaps TRBD2 (5 bases). The CDR3 runs to 14 residues. V gave up 4 bases and J gave up 2 bases, with 10 bases separating them. Germline values: CDR1 SGHNT, CDR2 YYREEE (reference sequence). The DNA of the CDR3 is TGTGCCAGCAGCCAAAGCGGAACCTACAATGAGCAGTTCTTC. As protein: CASSQSGTYNEQFF.

The chain uses TRBV7-2 and TRBJ2-7; D ambiguous. The CDR3 extends over 11 amino acids. Trimming pared 5 bases from V and 1 base from J, leaving 3 bases between. CDR1 SGHTA and CDR2 FQGNSA come from the germline V gene. CDR3 amino acids: CASSPSYEQYF. The DNA of the CDR3 is TGTGCCAGCAGCCCTTCCTACGAGCAGTACTTC.